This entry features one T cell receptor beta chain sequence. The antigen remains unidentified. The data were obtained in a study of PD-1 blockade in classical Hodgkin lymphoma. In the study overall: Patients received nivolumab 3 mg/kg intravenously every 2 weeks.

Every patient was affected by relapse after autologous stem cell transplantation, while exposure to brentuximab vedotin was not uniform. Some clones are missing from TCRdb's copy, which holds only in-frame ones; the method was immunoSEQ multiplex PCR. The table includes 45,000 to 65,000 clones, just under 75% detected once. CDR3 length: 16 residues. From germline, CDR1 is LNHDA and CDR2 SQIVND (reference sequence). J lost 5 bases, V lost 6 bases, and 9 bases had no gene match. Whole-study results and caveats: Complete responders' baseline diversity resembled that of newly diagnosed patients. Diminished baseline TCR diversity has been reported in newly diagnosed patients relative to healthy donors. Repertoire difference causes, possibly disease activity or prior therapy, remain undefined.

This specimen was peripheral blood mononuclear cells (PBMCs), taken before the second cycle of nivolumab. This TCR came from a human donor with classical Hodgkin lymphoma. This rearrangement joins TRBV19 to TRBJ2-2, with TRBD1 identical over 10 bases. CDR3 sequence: CASRAPGTGVTGELFF. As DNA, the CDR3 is TGTGCCAGTAGAGCCCCCGGGACAGGGGTGACCGGGGAGCTGTTTTTT. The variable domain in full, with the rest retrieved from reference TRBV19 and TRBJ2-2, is DGGITQSPKYLFRKEGQNVTLSCEQNLNHDAMYWYRQDPGQGLRLIYYSQIVNDFQKGDIAEGYSVSREKKESFPLTVTSAQKNPTAFYLCASRAPGTGVTGELFFGEGSRLTVL.